The entry that follows covers one TCR beta chain sequence. The antigen it recognizes is unknown. Per-nucleotide qualities are absent, and no much larger clonotype sits a single base away. Set within a cohort of healthcare workers in London, UK, this nested case-control study involved weekly PCR testing of nasopharyngeal swabs along with blood sampling. Healthcare workers were recruited between 23 and 31 March 2020, during the week of the UK lockdown, and were followed weekly for up to roughly 15 weeks. This entry comes from a study of early T cells in non-severe SARS-CoV-2 infection (dated by TCRdb to about 2021). Context from the whole study: TCR sequencing used bulk RNA from unsorted whole blood, so alpha and beta chains could not be paired.

What the study reported, not specific to this receptor: VDJdb matching was skewed toward anti-spike CD8 responses, so virus-specific expansions were likely underestimated and private and CD4 specificities were missed.

Library creation used 5' RACE. Sequencing relied on a NextSeq 500. The TCR library protocol attached unique molecular identifiers to individual cDNA molecules to correct for sequencing error and PCR bias. Sequencing covered both TCR alpha and beta chains, and within each sample the abundances of alpha and beta sequences were tightly co-correlated. The authors' pipeline ran thus. V gene, J gene and CDR3 annotation of TCR sequences was performed with Decombinator V4. Expanded TCRs were defined as changing significantly between any two time points under a Poisson model with p below 0.0001. TCR abundances were normalised to the total number of TCRs sequenced per sample and were expressed as counts per million. VDJdb, accessed 1 November 2021, was searched for CMV, EBV and SARS-CoV-2 annotated TCRs, with TCRs annotated for multiple antigens excluded. In-frame beta chains were kept once TCRdb had trimmed the public reads at Q25 with fastp and called clones with MiXCR. Here each entry gathers all rows of one CDR3 protein and keeps the most common genes and DNA. The V and J calls and clone size are TCRdb's, not the authors'. The sample yields under 55,000 distinct CDR3 sequences; 11% were counted once. The ten top clones hold roughly a fifth of the sample.

This sequence was found in an adult who was a healthcare worker with PCR-confirmed SARS-CoV-2 infection or an uninfected control (not recorded which). Sequencing was done on a sample of whole blood.

The bases read TGTGCCAGCAGCTCCCCGGCGGGCCCAATAGCCAAAAACATTCAGTACTTC. Translated, it reads CASSSPAGPIAKNIQYF. The V gene is TRBV3-1 and the J gene is TRBJ2-4; the D segment could be TRBD2, given 5 matching bases. V is reduced by 5 bases and J by 0 bases, leaving a spacing of 17 bases between them. For CDR1 and CDR2, the germline V gene (reference sequence) lists LGHDT and YNNKEL. Spanning cysteine to phenylalanine, the CDR3 consists of 17 amino acids. The entry retains the CDR3 DNA only, 51 bases that are in frame from base 1.